This T cell receptor (beta chain) was observed in a study of shared clonotypes between healthy human individuals. Findings of the study overall: A reduction in generation probabilities was seen for non-shared clonotypes relative to those shared by all four donors. Sharing across four donors was highest in naive CD4 (roughly 5%) and lowest in memory CD8 (0.4%).

About this clone itself: The antigen remains undetermined.

Assay used: immunoSEQ multiplex PCR; TCRdb lists only in-frame clones, some missing. The table lists approximately 1,500,000 clones, over 95% of them singletons, with roughly 1.2% in the top ten. V dropped 0 bases and J dropped 2 bases, with 9 bases sitting between them. Looked up from germline, CDR1 is SGHNT and CDR2 is YYREEE (reference sequence). This CDR3 has 14 residues. This receptor was obtained from a man younger than 45 in good health. The rearrangement links TRBV5-4 to TRBJ2-7; no firm D call. Sequences were obtained from naive CD4+ T cells sorted from blood. Described subset: CD45RA+ positively selected. The CDR3 DNA reads TGTGCCAGCAGCTTGGAGCGTCTAGCCTACGAGCAGTACTTC. It codes for CASSLERLAYEQYF.